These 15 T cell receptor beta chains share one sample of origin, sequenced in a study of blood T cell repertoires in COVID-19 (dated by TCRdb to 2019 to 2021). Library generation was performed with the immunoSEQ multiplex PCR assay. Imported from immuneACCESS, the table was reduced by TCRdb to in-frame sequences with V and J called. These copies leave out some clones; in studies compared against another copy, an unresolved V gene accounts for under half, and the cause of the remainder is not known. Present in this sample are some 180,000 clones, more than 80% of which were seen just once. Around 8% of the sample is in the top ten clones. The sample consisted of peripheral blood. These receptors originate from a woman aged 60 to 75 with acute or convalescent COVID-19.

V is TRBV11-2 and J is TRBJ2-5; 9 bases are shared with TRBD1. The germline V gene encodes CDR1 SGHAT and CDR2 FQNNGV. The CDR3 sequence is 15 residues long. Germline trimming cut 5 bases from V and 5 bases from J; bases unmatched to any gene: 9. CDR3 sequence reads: CASSTSTGGRETQYF. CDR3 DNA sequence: TGTGCCAGCAGCACCTCGACAGGGGGGAGGGAGACCCAGTACTTC.

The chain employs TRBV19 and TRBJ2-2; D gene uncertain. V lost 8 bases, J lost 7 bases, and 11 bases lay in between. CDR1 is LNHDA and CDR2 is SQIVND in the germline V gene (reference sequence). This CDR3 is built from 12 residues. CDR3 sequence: CASPNSHGELFF. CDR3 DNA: TGTGCCAGTCCTAACAGCCACGGGGAGCTGTTTTTT.

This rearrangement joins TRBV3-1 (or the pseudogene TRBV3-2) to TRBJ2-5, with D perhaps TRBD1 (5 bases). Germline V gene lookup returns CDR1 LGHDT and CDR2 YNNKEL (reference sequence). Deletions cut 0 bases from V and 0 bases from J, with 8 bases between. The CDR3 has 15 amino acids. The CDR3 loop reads CASSQDPRDQETQYF. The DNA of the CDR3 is TGTGCCAGCAGCCAAGATCCCAGGGACCAAGAGACCCAGTACTTC.

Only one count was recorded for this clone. CDR3 sequence reads: CASSLRALETQYF. CDR3 coding DNA: TGTGCCAGCAGTTTGAGGGCCTTGGAGACCCAGTACTTC. The rearrangement links TRBV12-3 or TRBV12-4 to TRBJ2-5, with D possibly matching TRBD2 (5 bases). Trimming removed 3 bases from V and 5 bases from J, with 10 bases in between. The CDR3 has 13 residues.

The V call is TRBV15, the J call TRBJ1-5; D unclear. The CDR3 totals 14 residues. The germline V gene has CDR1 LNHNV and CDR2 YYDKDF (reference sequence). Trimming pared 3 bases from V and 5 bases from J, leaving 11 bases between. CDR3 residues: CATSSAGSYQPQHF. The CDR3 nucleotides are TGTGCCACCAGCAGCGCAGGTTCCTATCAGCCCCAGCATTTT.

CDR3 protein: CASSQGSFAGGTQYF. The CDR3 bases are TGCGCCAGCAGCCAAGGGTCCTTTGCGGGGGGGACCCAGTACTTC. This rearrangement joins TRBV4-1 to TRBJ2-5; 8 nucleotides align to TRBD2. CDR3 length: 15 residues. J lost 7 bases, V lost 1 base, and 8 bases had no gene match. From germline, CDR1 is MGHRA and CDR2 YSYEKL.

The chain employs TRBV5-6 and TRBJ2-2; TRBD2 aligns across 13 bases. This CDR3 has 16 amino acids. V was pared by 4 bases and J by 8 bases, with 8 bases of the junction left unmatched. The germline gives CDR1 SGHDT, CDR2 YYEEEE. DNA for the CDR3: TGTGCCAGCAGCACCACGGGACTAGCGGGATCTGGGGAGCTGTTTTTT. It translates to CASSTTGLAGSGELFF.

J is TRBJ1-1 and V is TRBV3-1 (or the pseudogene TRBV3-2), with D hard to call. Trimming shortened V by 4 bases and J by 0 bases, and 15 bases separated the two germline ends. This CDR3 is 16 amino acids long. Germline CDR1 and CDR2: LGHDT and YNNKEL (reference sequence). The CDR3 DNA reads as TGTGCCAGCAGCCTAAGAGGTCGAGCCATGAACACTGAAGCTTTCTTT. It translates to CASSLRGRAMNTEAFF.

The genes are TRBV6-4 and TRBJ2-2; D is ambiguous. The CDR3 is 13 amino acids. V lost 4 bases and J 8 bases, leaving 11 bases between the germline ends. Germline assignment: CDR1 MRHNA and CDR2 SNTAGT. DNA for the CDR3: TGTGCCAGCAGTGTAACCGAACAAGGGGAGCTGTTTTTT. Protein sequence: CASSVTEQGELFF.

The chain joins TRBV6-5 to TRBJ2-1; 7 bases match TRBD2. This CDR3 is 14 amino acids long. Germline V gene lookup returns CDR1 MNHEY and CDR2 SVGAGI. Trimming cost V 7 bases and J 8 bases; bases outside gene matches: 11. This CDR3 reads CASKMGGSRDEQFF. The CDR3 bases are TGTGCCAGCAAAATGGGCGGGAGTCGCGATGAGCAGTTCTTC.

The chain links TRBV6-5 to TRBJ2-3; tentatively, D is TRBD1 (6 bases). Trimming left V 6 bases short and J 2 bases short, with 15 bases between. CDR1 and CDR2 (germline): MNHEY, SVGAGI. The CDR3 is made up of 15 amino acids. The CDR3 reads CASSLQGQFTDTQYF. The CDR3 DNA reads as TGTGCCAGCAGCCTTCAGGGGCAATTCACAGATACGCAGTATTTT.

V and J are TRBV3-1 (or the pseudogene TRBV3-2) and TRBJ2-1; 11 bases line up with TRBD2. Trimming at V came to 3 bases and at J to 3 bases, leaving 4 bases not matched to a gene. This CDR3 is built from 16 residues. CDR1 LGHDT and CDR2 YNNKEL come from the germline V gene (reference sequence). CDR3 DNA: TGTGCCAGCAGCCAGACTAGCGGGATAAACTACAATGAGCAGTTCTTC. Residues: CASSQTSGINYNEQFF.

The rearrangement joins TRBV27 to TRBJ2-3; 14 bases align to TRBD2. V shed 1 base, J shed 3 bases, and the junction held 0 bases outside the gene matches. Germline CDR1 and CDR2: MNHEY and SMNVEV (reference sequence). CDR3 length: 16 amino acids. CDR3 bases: TGTGCCAGCAGTTTATGGACTAGCGGGAGGACAGATACGCAGTATTTT. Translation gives CASSLWTSGRTDTQYF.

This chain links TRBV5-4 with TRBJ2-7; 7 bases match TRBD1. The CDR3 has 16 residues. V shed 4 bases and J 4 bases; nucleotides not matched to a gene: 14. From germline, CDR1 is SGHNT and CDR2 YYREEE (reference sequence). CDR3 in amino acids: CASSRSQGVGSYEQYF. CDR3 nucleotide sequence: TGTGCCAGCAGCAGGAGTCAGGGGGTGGGGTCGTACGAGCAGTACTTC.

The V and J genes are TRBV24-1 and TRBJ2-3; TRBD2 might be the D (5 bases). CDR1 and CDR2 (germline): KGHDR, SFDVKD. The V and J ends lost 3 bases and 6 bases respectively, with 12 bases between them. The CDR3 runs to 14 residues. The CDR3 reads CATSDRASMDTQYF. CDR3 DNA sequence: TGTGCCACCAGTGATCGGGCTAGCATGGATACGCAGTATTTT.